This T cell receptor beta chain originates from a study of blood T cell repertoires in COVID-19. Overall study: Nucleic acid was either cDNA or gDNA, and it came from T cells, B-cell-depleted T cells, or PBMCs.

A Seattle source enrolled patients during active infection and followed them longitudinally. After removal of 1 base from V and 0 bases from J, the junction contained 5 bases not matched to a gene. The CDR3 consists of 16 residues. Germline V lookup: CDR1 MDHEN, CDR2 SYDVKM. In the authors' workflow: Amplification with reference gene primers provided the estimates of nucleated cell counts. The method was immunoSEQ multiplex PCR; TCRdb's version includes in-frame clones alone and lacks a portion of them. V and J calls and clone size are those listed in that table; D and trimming were worked out from the DNA. The sample carries about 190,000 clones, 80% to 90% recorded once.

The origin of this receptor is an older woman with COVID-19, enrolled during active disease. The V gene is TRBV28, the J gene TRBJ1-1; 7 bases are a match to TRBD1. The sequenced sample consisted of peripheral blood. The CDR3 sequence is CASSLSGGTVNTEAFF. The CDR3 DNA is TGTGCCAGCAGTTTATCTGGGGGGACAGTGAACACTGAAGCTTTCTTT.